This TCR beta chain was captured by sequencing in a study of T cell repertoires in cytomegalovirus infection. Germline V gene sequence: CDR1 MDHEN, CDR2 SYDVKM. The CDR3 is 17 residues long. Germline trimming cut 6 bases from V and 1 base from J; bases unmatched to any gene: 12. Findings of the study overall: CMV-specific TCR beta clonotypes restricted by HLA-C were the ones dominating the ex vivo response.

Concerning this clonotype itself: Its antigen is undetermined.

TCRdb recomputed calls from the reads with MiXCR, one row per CDR3 protein. Of around 300,000 distinct CDR3 sequences listed, 22% are singletons. The sequence was collected from a human donor in good health (CMV status not recorded). Some clones in this sample may be carry-over from other donors' samples. The gene calls are TRBV28 and TRBJ1-2; 9 bases map to TRBD1. Source: cultured PBMCs, taken from culture after CMV antigen stimulation. The CDR3 loop is CASSKNRGPFNNYGYTF. The CDR3 DNA sequence: TGTGCCAGCAGCAAGAACAGGGGGCCCTTCAATAACTATGGCTACACCTTC.